Shown below are 27 T cell receptor beta chains from a single sample sequenced in a study of blood T cell repertoires in COVID-19. Some clones are missing from TCRdb's copy, which holds only in-frame ones; the method was immunoSEQ multiplex PCR. The sample holds just over 90,000 clones, roughly 90% seen once. Specimen: peripheral blood. All receptors come from a human donor with active COVID-19. The donor label of this sample is uncertain.

The J gene is TRBJ2-5, the V gene TRBV9; 8 positions agree with TRBD2. J lost 1 base, V lost 3 bases, and 14 bases had no gene match. CDR1 and CDR2 (germline): SGDLS, YYNGEE. There are 18 residues in the CDR3. CDR3 nucleotides: TGTGCCAGCAGCGCGGGGGGGACTGTTTACAACCTCCAAGAGACCCAGTACTTC. Its translation is CASSAGGTVYNLQETQYF. The whole variable domain, remainder taken from reference TRBV9 and TRBJ2-5, is DSGVTQTPKHLITATGQRVTLRCSPRSGDLSVYWYQQSLDQGLQFLIQYYNGEERAKGNILERFSAQQFPDLHSELNLSSLELGDSALYFCASSAGGTVYNLQETQYFGPGTRLLVL.

The chain's CDR3 is CASSRGLAQYNEQFF. The CDR3 region has the DNA TGTGCCAGCAGCCGTGGACTAGCCCAATACAATGAGCAGTTCTTC. V and J are TRBV11-3 and TRBJ2-1; 8 nucleotides match TRBD2. The CDR3 has 15 residues. Trimming cost V 5 bases and J 4 bases; bases outside gene matches: 7. CDR1 and CDR2 from the germline V gene are SGHNT and YENEEA. The full variable domain, completed using reference TRBV11-3 and TRBJ2-1, is EAGVVQSPRYKIIEKKQPVAFWCNPISGHNTLYWYLQNLGQGPELLIRYENEEAVDDSQLPKDRFSAERLKGVDSTLKIQPAELGDSAVYLCASSRGLAQYNEQFFGPGTRLTVL.

This clone occurred a few times. The chain links TRBV19 to TRBJ1-6; 9 bases align to TRBD1. The V gene's germline CDR1 is LNHDA and CDR2 SQIVND (reference sequence). This CDR3 is 15 amino acids long. V gave up 4 bases and J gave up 7 bases; unmatched junction bases: 5. The CDR3 is CASSRRQGGNSPLHF. CDR3 nucleotides: TGTGCCAGTAGTAGAAGACAGGGGGGGAATTCACCCCTCCACTTT.

The J gene is TRBJ2-5, the V gene TRBV19; 12 nucleotides agree with TRBD2. Germline CDR1 reads LNHDA; CDR2 reads SQIVND (reference sequence). Germline trimming cut 4 bases from V and 4 bases from J; bases unmatched to any gene: 7. The CDR3 loop spans 16 amino acids. CDR3 residues: CASSTPSGGASETQYF. In DNA form, the CDR3 reads TGTGCCAGTAGTACCCCTAGCGGGGGGGCATCAGAGACCCAGTACTTC. Supplemented by reference TRBV19 and TRBJ2-5, the full variable domain reads DGGITQSPKYLFRKEGQNVTLSCEQNLNHDAMYWYRQDPGQGLRLIYYSQIVNDFQKGDIAEGYSVSREKKESFPLTVTSAQKNPTAFYLCASSTPSGGASETQYFGPGTRLLVL.

The chain recombines TRBV7-9 with TRBJ2-7; the match to TRBD1 covers 9 bases. Unmatched junction bases numbered 6, after V lost 2 bases and J lost 1 base. The CDR3 extends over 16 amino acids. The germline CDR1 and CDR2 sequences are SEHNR and FQNEAQ (reference sequence). Written as DNA, the CDR3 is TGTGCCAGCAGCTTATTTTCGGGACAGGGTTCCTACGAGCAGTACTTC. Its protein is CASSLFSGQGSYEQYF.

Sample share makes this clone medium-sized. The chain carries TRBV19 and TRBJ1-1; TRBD1 agrees at 8 bases. The CDR3 sequence is 13 residues long. After removal of 3 bases from V and 4 bases from J, the junction contained 1 base not matched to a gene. Germline V gene sequence: CDR1 LNHDA, CDR2 SQIVND (reference sequence). The DNA of the CDR3 is TGTGCCAGTAGTATTACAGGGGGCACTGAAGCTTTCTTT. Protein sequence: CASSITGGTEAFF.

This chain uses TRBV6-5 with TRBJ1-2, with a tentative D call TRBD1 (5 bases). V lost 6 bases and J lost 8, with 22 bases in between. This CDR3 has 15 residues. CDR1 is MNHEY and CDR2 is SVGAGI in the germline V gene. In DNA, the CDR3 is TGTGCCAGCAGCAAGCAAACAAGGGACTCCGGGGGCTACACCTTC. Protein sequence: CASSKQTRDSGGYTF.

This rearrangement joins TRBV20-1 to TRBJ1-2; 7 nucleotides match TRBD1. The J segment lost 2 bases and the V segment lost 3 bases, leaving 6 bases of the junction unmatched. CDR1 is DFQATT and CDR2 is SNEGSKA in the germline V gene (reference sequence). The CDR3 has 14 amino acids. CDR3 coding DNA: TGCAGTGCTAGTCATCACAGGGGCAACTATGGCTACACCTTC. Translation gives CSASHHRGNYGYTF.

The chain recombines TRBV2 with TRBJ2-5, with 7 bases aligning to TRBD2. CDR3 size: 13 residues. Germline V gene sequence: CDR1 SNHLY, CDR2 FYNNEI. J gave up 5 bases and V 7 bases, and 7 bases lay outside the gene matches. The CDR3 region has the DNA TGTGCCAGCACCGGACTAGAATCGGAGACCCAGTACTTC. This codes for CASTGLESETQYF. Variable domain in full (rest from reference TRBV2 and TRBJ2-5): EPEVTQTPSHQVTQMGQEVILRCVPISNHLYFYWYRQILGQKVEFLVSFYNNEISEKSEIFDDQFSVERPDGSNFTLKIRSTKLEDSAMYFCASTGLESETQYFGPGTRLLVL.

This rearrangement joins TRBV7-9 to TRBJ1-1, with a tentative D call TRBD1 (5 bases). Deletions cut 3 bases from V and 4 bases from J, with 12 bases between. CDR1 and CDR2 from the germline V gene are SEHNR and FQNEAQ (reference sequence). This CDR3 has 14 residues. The CDR3 sequence: CASSFREVGTEAFF. CDR3 coding DNA: TGTGCCAGCAGCTTCAGGGAGGTGGGCACTGAAGCTTTCTTT.

This sequence joins TRBV5-4 and TRBJ2-6; no definite D call. Trimming removed 0 bases at V and 0 bases at J, with 7 bases between. This CDR3 comprises 16 residues. Germline CDR1 is SGHNT and CDR2 is YYREEE (reference sequence). In DNA, the CDR3 is TGTGCCAGCAGCTTGGTCAGAAACTCTGGGGCCAACGTCCTGACTTTC. Translated, it gives CASSLVRNSGANVLTF.

This chain joins TRBV7-9 and TRBJ1-2, with 10 bases aligning to TRBD1. The CDR3 is made up of 14 amino acids. The germline V gene encodes CDR1 SEHNR and CDR2 FQNEAQ (reference sequence). After removal of 4 bases from V and 7 bases from J, the junction contained 6 bases not matched to a gene. CDR3 sequence: CASSYGQGVGGYTF. CDR3 nucleotide sequence: TGTGCCAGCAGCTACGGACAGGGGGTGGGTGGCTACACCTTC.

The chain recombines TRBV3-1 (or the pseudogene TRBV3-2) with TRBJ1-6; TRBD1 might be the D (5 bases). Germline V gene data show CDR1 as LGHDT and CDR2 as YNNKEL (reference sequence). Deletions cut 0 bases from V and 9 bases from J, with 15 bases between. The CDR3 runs to 16 residues. CDR3 residues: CASSQDLGHVGSPLHF. CDR3 sequence (DNA): TGTGCCAGCAGCCAAGATCTTGGACACGTCGGTTCACCCCTCCACTTT.

V is TRBV28 and J is TRBJ1-2; maybe TRBD1 (5 bases). This CDR3 spans 13 amino acids. The V gene lost 3 bases and the J gene lost 5 bases, with 10 bases spanning the gap. Germline CDR1 is MDHEN and CDR2 is SYDVKM. The CDR3 is CASSFGRDYGYTF. In DNA form, the CDR3 reads TGTGCCAGCAGTTTCGGCAGGGATTATGGCTACACCTTC.

V gene TRBV18 combines with J gene TRBJ1-1; D gene unclear. With 2 bases removed from V and 6 bases from J, the gap between germline ends came to 7 bases. This CDR3 spans 12 amino acids. Germline V gene lookup returns CDR1 KGHSH and CDR2 LQKENI. The CDR3 DNA follows: TGTGCCAGCTCACCAGTCGGGTCTGAAGCTTTCTTT. It translates to CASSPVGSEAFF.

A single count supports this clone. The chain uses TRBV27 and TRBJ2-5, with D perhaps TRBD2 (6 bases). The V gene lost 5 bases and the J gene lost 13 bases, with 20 bases spanning the gap. This CDR3 has 13 amino acids. Germline CDR1 and CDR2: MNHEY and SMNVEV (reference sequence). The DNA for the CDR3 is TGTGCCAGCAGTCGACTAGGGGACTGGAGGGGGTACTTC. Translated, it gives CASSRLGDWRGYF.

Here the CDR3 DNA reads TGTGCCAGCAGTGACAGCAGGACAGATACGCAGTATTTT. It specifies CASSDSRTDTQYF. This chain joins TRBV6-4 and TRBJ2-3, with unresolved D. CDR1 and CDR2 (germline): MRHNA, SNTAGT. The germline V and J ends were trimmed by 2 bases and 3 bases, with 6 bases remaining between them. The CDR3 totals 13 residues.

Turning to this clone: Other DNA sequences in the same sample also yield this CDR3. The V call is TRBV5-6, the J call TRBJ1-6, with TRBD1 as a possible D gene (6 bases). The germline V gene encodes CDR1 SGHDT and CDR2 YYEEEE. V gave up 4 bases and J gave up 7 bases, with 12 bases separating them. The CDR3 is made up of 14 amino acids. The CDR3 here is CASSPGQGNSPLHF. The CDR3 bases are TGTGCCAGCAGCCCTGGCCAGGGGAATTCACCCCTCCACTTT.

The V and J genes are TRBV27 and TRBJ2-7; TRBD2 agrees at 8 bases. CDR3 length equals 14 residues. The germline V gene has CDR1 MNHEY and CDR2 SMNVEV (reference sequence). The V segment lost 0 bases and the J segment 4 bases; nucleotides outside the gene matches: 2. The CDR3 spells CASSLSSGGYEQYF. The CDR3 coding sequence is TGTGCCAGCAGTTTATCGAGCGGGGGTTACGAGCAGTACTTC.

V is TRBV18 and J is TRBJ1-1; tentatively, D is TRBD1 (6 bases). The V gene lost 1 base and the J gene lost 1 base, with 10 bases spanning the gap. Germline CDR1 reads KGHSH; CDR2 reads LQKENI. The CDR3 contains 15 residues. The chain's CDR3 is CASSPRGQTNTEAFF. CDR3 DNA: TGTGCCAGCTCACCACGAGGACAGACGAACACTGAAGCTTTCTTT.

This clone was observed once. This chain connects TRBV2 to TRBJ1-5, with 7 bases aligning to TRBD1. Looked up from germline, CDR1 is SNHLY and CDR2 is FYNNEI. There are 15 residues in the CDR3. V shed 7 bases, J shed 3 bases, and the junction held 9 bases outside the gene matches. CDR3 nucleotide sequence: TGTGCCAGCATGTTACAGGGGCTATCCAATCAGCCCCAGCATTTT. Residues: CASMLQGLSNQPQHF.

CDR3 region: CASSSGTPAIYGYTF. CDR3 bases: TGTGCCAGCAGCTCCGGGACACCGGCAATATATGGCTACACCTTC. The V gene is TRBV27, the J gene TRBJ1-2; D might be TRBD1 (6 bases). Trimming took 6 bases from V and 5 from J, leaving 19 bases between them. CDR1 is MNHEY, CDR2 SMNVEV, per germline (reference sequence). CDR3 length: 15 amino acids.

The V gene is TRBV7-2, the J gene TRBJ1-1; 10 nucleotides align to TRBD1. Germline assignment: CDR1 SGHTA and CDR2 FQGNSA. The CDR3 extends over 15 amino acids. V lost 7 bases to trimming and J lost 0 bases; unmatched junction nucleotides: 5. CDR3 residues: CASNPGQGMNTEAFF. The CDR3 DNA follows: TGTGCCAGCAACCCGGGACAGGGGATGAACACTGAAGCTTTCTTT.

The chain is built from TRBV19 and TRBJ2-1; 9 positions match TRBD2. The J segment lost 4 bases and the V segment lost 6 bases, leaving 7 bases of the junction unmatched. Per germline, CDR1 LNHDA and CDR2 SQIVND (reference sequence). CDR3 length: 15 residues. CDR3 protein: CASSSLAGPYNEQFF. As DNA, the CDR3 is TGTGCCAGTAGCTCCCTAGCGGGGCCGTACAATGAGCAGTTCTTC. Based on the CDR3 plus reference TRBV19 and TRBJ2-1, the full variable domain is DGGITQSPKYLFRKEGQNVTLSCEQNLNHDAMYWYRQDPGQGLRLIYYSQIVNDFQKGDIAEGYSVSREKKESFPLTVTSAQKNPTAFYLCASSSLAGPYNEQFFGPGTRLTVL.

CDR3 nucleotide sequence: TGTGCCAGCAGTCCCCGGGGGGGGGAAGGGTTCTACAATGAGCAGTTCTTC. Protein: CASSPRGGEGFYNEQFF. The chain combines TRBV5-5 with TRBJ2-1, with 8 bases identical to TRBD2. The CDR3 loop spans 17 amino acids. V gave up 5 bases and J gave up 3 bases; unmatched junction bases: 13. Germline CDR1 reads SGHKS; CDR2 reads YYEKEE (reference sequence).

The rearrangement links TRBV9 to TRBJ2-1; TRBD2 matches 11 bases. Per the germline V gene, CDR1 is SGDLS and CDR2 is YYNGEE. The CDR3 runs 15 residues. Germline trimming cut 0 bases from V and 7 bases from J; bases unmatched to any gene: 3. CDR3 residues: CASSVGLAGMNEQFF. The CDR3 region has the DNA TGTGCCAGCAGCGTAGGACTAGCGGGGATGAATGAGCAGTTCTTC.

This clone was seen just once. The CDR3 loop reads CASSINRDSYEQYF. The DNA of the CDR3 is TGTGCCAGTAGCATAAACCGGGACAGTTACGAGCAGTACTTC. The chain joins TRBV19 to TRBJ2-7, with 7 bases lining up with TRBD1. The CDR3 extends over 14 amino acids. The germline V gene encodes CDR1 LNHDA and CDR2 SQIVND (reference sequence). V lost 6 bases, J lost 4 bases, and 9 bases stayed unmatched.